These 2 T cell receptor beta chains share one sample of origin, sequenced in a study of spatial heterogeneity in lung cancer. Time point reported: sample taken at primary tumor resection. No antigen has been identified for these receptors. Study-wide points: Mutation tallies in tumors tracked expanded intratumoral alpha and beta TCR counts.

MiXCR, applied by TCRdb to the 5' RACE reads, yields one record per CDR3 protein. The sample records about 1,700 distinct CDR3 sequences, around 21% being singletons. Sequenced material: lung tumor tissue, taken at surgery. These receptors all stem from a male donor with early-stage non-small cell lung cancer.

In its sample, this clonotype is medium-sized. A junction end diverges from the germline sequence, so it may reflect a read error. This beta chain lies outside the target of a library built for alpha chains; its clone size means little. The chain joins TRBV7-7 to TRBJ2-5, with 10 bases that match TRBD2. The CDR3 spans 17 residues. The germline gives CDR1 SSHAT, CDR2 FNYEAQ (reference sequence). The CDR3 DNA reads TGTGCTAGCAGCTTGCTGCCTTTGACTAGCGGGTCCTCGGCCCAGTACTTC. Amino acids: CASSLLPLTSGSSAQYF.

Judged by abundance, this clonotype is medium-sized. This beta chain was picked up by a library intended for alpha chains and is off target, so its count carries little meaning. The J gene is TRBJ2-2, the V gene TRBV3-1; 9 bases agree with TRBD2. Unmatched junction bases numbered 3, after V lost 1 base and J lost 3 bases. Germline CDR1 LGHDT, CDR2 YNNKEL (reference sequence). The length of the CDR3 is 16 residues. The CDR3 nucleotides are TGTGCCAGCAGCCAAGGAGTAGCGGGGGACACCGGGGAGCTGTTTTTT. Its translation: CASSQGVAGDTGELFF.